Below, one T cell receptor (beta chain) is given with its context. Libraries were prepared by immunoSEQ multiplex PCR; TCRdb keeps only in-frame clonotypes and omits some of them. The sample lists under 60,000 clones, roughly 88% occurring once. The data originate from a study of blood T cell repertoires in COVID-19. Study as a whole: The United States, Italy and Spain supplied acute and convalescent COVID-19 samples.

The clonotype was recovered from a human donor with active COVID-19. The donor label of this sample is uncertain. Sample: peripheral blood.

The CDR3 loop is CASSFSGAEQYF. The CDR3 bases are TGTGCCAGCAGTTTTTCTGGGGCCGAGCAGTACTTC. The chain combines TRBV12-3 or TRBV12-4 with TRBJ2-7, with D maybe TRBD1 (5 bases). The CDR3 covers 12 residues. V was cut by 3 bases and J by 6 bases, with 9 bases left in between.